The 25 T cell receptor beta chains below come from one sample, sequenced in a study of blood T cell repertoires in COVID-19. Method: immunoSEQ multiplex PCR; TCRdb's copy keeps in-frame clones and lacks some. The data contain about 160,000 clones, around 84% of them singletons. Material for sequencing was PBMCs or T cells enriched from blood (not recorded which). These receptor sequences come from a woman aged 50 to 65 who had recovered from COVID-19.

The chain links TRBV7-9 to TRBJ1-3; D unresolved. The germline V gene encodes CDR1 SEHNR and CDR2 FQNEAQ (reference sequence). The CDR3 loop spans 14 amino acids. V lost 5 bases and J 0 bases, leaving 8 bases between the germline ends. This CDR3 reads CASSLQSSGNTIYF. CDR3 coding DNA: TGTGCCAGCAGCCTACAGTCCTCTGGAAACACCATATATTTT.

V and J are TRBV4-3 and TRBJ2-1; weak D call: TRBD1 (5 bases). Trimming took 2 bases from V and 13 from J, leaving 12 bases between them. The CDR3 spans 12 residues. Germline CDR1 is LGHNA and CDR2 is YSLEER. CDR3 sequence reads: CASSQIGEAQFF. CDR3 in DNA: TGCGCCAGCAGCCAAATAGGGGAAGCCCAGTTCTTC.

The chain has TRBV6-5 and TRBJ2-1; 8 bases map to TRBD2. The CDR3 covers 15 residues. Trimming took 2 bases from V and 5 from J; bases not matched to a gene: 5. Germline V lookup: CDR1 MNHEY, CDR2 SVGAGI. The CDR3 protein is CASSYLGLGNNEQFF. The DNA for the CDR3 is TGTGCCAGCAGTTACCTGGGACTAGGAAACAATGAGCAGTTCTTC.

The gene calls are TRBV12-3 or TRBV12-4 and TRBJ2-3; 10 bases match TRBD1. Losses at the gene ends were 6 bases for V and 15 bases for J; bases not matched to a gene: 9. This CDR3 has 12 residues. CDR3: CASRFGQGDGYF. The CDR3 coding sequence is TGTGCCAGCAGATTCGGACAGGGGGATGGATATTTT.

This sequence joins TRBV19 and TRBJ2-7; the match to TRBD2 covers 13 bases. After removal of 6 bases from V and 1 base from J, the junction contained 12 bases not matched to a gene. CDR1 is LNHDA and CDR2 is SQIVND in the germline V gene (reference sequence). The CDR3 sequence is 18 residues long. This CDR3 reads CASRGLGLAGAPSYEQYF. CDR3 DNA: TGTGCCAGTAGGGGCCTCGGACTAGCGGGAGCCCCATCCTACGAGCAGTACTTC.

The rearrangement links TRBV24-1 to TRBJ2-1, with TRBD2 identical over 14 bases. The CDR3 extends over 16 amino acids. Germline V CDR1 and CDR2: KGHDR, SFDVKD. V lost 4 bases to trimming and J lost 9 bases; unmatched junction nucleotides: 7. CDR3 sequence: CATSDPTSGGVSEQFF. The CDR3 coding sequence is TGTGCCACCAGTGACCCGACTAGCGGGGGGGTGAGTGAGCAGTTCTTC.

The chain employs TRBV12-5 and TRBJ1-1; D remains unclear. Germline V gene lookup returns CDR1 LGHNT and CDR2 FRNRAP. The CDR3 loop spans 13 amino acids. The ends were cut back, 3 bases at V and 1 base at J, with 6 bases in the middle. This chain's CDR3 is CASGFPGNTEAFF. DNA for the CDR3: TGTGCTAGTGGTTTCCCAGGGAACACTGAAGCTTTCTTT.

The chain is built from TRBV19 and TRBJ1-1, with D possibly TRBD1 on 5 matching bases. Trimming took 2 bases from V and 4 from J, leaving 14 bases between them. The V gene's germline CDR1 is LNHDA and CDR2 SQIVND (reference sequence). The CDR3 spans 15 residues. The CDR3 nucleotides read TGTGCCAGTAGTATAACCCTCGACAGTCCCACTGAAGCTTTCTTT. Protein sequence: CASSITLDSPTEAFF.

The V gene is TRBV11-3, the J gene TRBJ2-7; D might be TRBD2 (5 bases). V was clipped by 1 base and J by 5 bases, with 6 bases between them. Germline V lookup: CDR1 SGHNT, CDR2 YENEEA. The CDR3 length is 12 residues. CDR3 region: CASSLGGNEQYF. The CDR3 DNA follows: TGTGCCAGCAGCTTAGGAGGGAACGAGCAGTACTTC.

The chain recombines TRBV25-1 with TRBJ1-1, with 8 positions matching TRBD1. CDR1 and CDR2 (germline): MGHDK, SYGVNS. This CDR3 has 14 residues. V shed 8 bases, J shed 3 bases, and the junction held 8 bases outside the gene matches. CDR3 DNA: TGTGCCAGCGGAAAGACAGGGGTTGACACTGAAGCTTTCTTT. This codes for CASGKTGVDTEAFF. Supplemented by reference TRBV25-1 and TRBJ1-1, the full variable domain reads EADIYQTPRYLVIGTGKKITLECSQTMGHDKMYWYQQDPGMELHLIHYSYGVNSTEKGDLSSESTVSRIRTEHFPLTLESARPSHTSQYLCASGKTGVDTEAFFGQGTRLTVV.

The gene calls are TRBV28 and TRBJ1-1, with D possibly being TRBD1 (5 bases). Looked up from germline, CDR1 is MDHEN and CDR2 is SYDVKM. V lost 2 bases and J lost 0, with 10 bases in between. The CDR3 has 15 residues. DNA for the CDR3: TGTGCCAGCAGTTTAGGTTCGGGGGTGAACACTGAAGCTTTCTTT. Its protein is CASSLGSGVNTEAFF.

J is TRBJ2-1 and V is TRBV5-3; no reliable D call. TRBV5-3 is flagged as an ORF with uncertain function. The V gene lost 0 bases and the J gene lost 4 bases, with 11 bases spanning the gap. The CDR3 extends over 15 amino acids. CDR3 in DNA: TGTGCCAGAAGCTTGGCCCCTTTCCGGTACAATGAGCAGTTCTTC. This translates into CARSLAPFRYNEQFF.

The chain links TRBV19 to TRBJ1-5; D possibly corresponds to TRBD1 (5 bases). Trimming removed 4 bases at V and 9 bases at J, with 7 bases between. Germline V gene data show CDR1 as LNHDA and CDR2 as SQIVND (reference sequence). The CDR3 covers 11 residues. The CDR3 protein is CASSRGGPQHF. Written as DNA, the CDR3 is TGTGCCAGTAGTAGGGGGGGGCCCCAGCATTTT. Based on the CDR3 plus reference TRBV19 and TRBJ1-5, the full variable domain is DGGITQSPKYLFRKEGQNVTLSCEQNLNHDAMYWYRQDPGQGLRLIYYSQIVNDFQKGDIAEGYSVSREKKESFPLTVTSAQKNPTAFYLCASSRGGPQHFGDGTRLSIL.

This clone was detected only a few times. The chain combines TRBV7-6 with TRBJ1-2; 8 positions match TRBD1. This CDR3 spans 16 amino acids. CDR1 and CDR2 (germline): SGHVS, FNYEAQ. After removal of 3 bases from V and 4 bases from J, the junction contained 10 bases not matched to a gene. The CDR3, as DNA: TGTGCCAGCAGCTTTATACCGGGACAGGATGTCTATGGCTACACCTTC. Encoded protein: CASSFIPGQDVYGYTF.

The V gene is TRBV5-1, the J gene TRBJ1-4; 8 bases line up with TRBD1. The CDR3 extends over 14 amino acids. J gave up 8 bases and V 5 bases, and 8 bases lay outside the gene matches. Germline CDR1 is SGHRS and CDR2 is YFSETQ. In DNA form, the CDR3 reads TGCGCCAGCAGTCCAGGGGGCGCGCGGGAAAAACTGTTTTTT. It specifies CASSPGGAREKLFF. Full variable domain (missing parts from reference TRBV5-1 and TRBJ1-4): KAGVTQTPRYLIKTRGQQVTLSCSPISGHRSVSWYQQTPGQGLQFLFEYFSETQRNKGNFPGRFSGRQFSNSRSEMNVSTLELGDSALYLCASSPGGAREKLFFGSGTQLSVL.

The chain carries TRBV7-2 and TRBJ2-1; the match to TRBD2 covers 9 bases. CDR1 SGHTA and CDR2 FQGNSA come from the germline V gene. V lost 0 bases to trimming and J lost 6 bases; unmatched junction nucleotides: 9. This CDR3 spans 17 amino acids. Here the CDR3 DNA reads TGTGCCAGCAGCTTAGCGTGGTTGGCGGGAGGGTTCAATGAGCAGTTCTTC. Amino acid sequence: CASSLAWLAGGFNEQFF.

The chain couples TRBV28 to TRBJ1-2, with a possible D match to TRBD1 (6 bases). The CDR3 is 14 amino acids. V lost 4 bases and J lost 4, with 13 bases in between. Germline V gives CDR1 MDHEN, CDR2 SYDVKM. The CDR3 protein is CASSSSGAIYGYTF. As DNA, the CDR3 is TGTGCCAGCAGTTCATCAGGGGCTATCTATGGCTACACCTTC.

The V and J genes are TRBV6-5 and TRBJ2-1, with unresolved D. CDR1 and CDR2 (germline): MNHEY, SVGAGI. The CDR3 is 15 residues long. Trimming shortened V by 3 bases and J by 3 bases, and 12 bases separated the two germline ends. The CDR3 coding sequence is TGTGCCAGCAGTTATTCTGGCCCCCACTACAATGAGCAGTTCTTC. Translating gives CASSYSGPHYNEQFF.

V and J are TRBV11-1 and TRBJ2-4; the match to TRBD1 covers 7 bases. The CDR3 totals 14 residues. Germline CDR1 is SGHAT and CDR2 is FQDESV (reference sequence). The V segment lost 1 base and the J segment 8 bases; nucleotides outside the gene matches: 5. The CDR3 coding sequence is TGTGCCAGCAGCTTAGTACGACAGGGAGACATTCAGTACTTC. Its translation: CASSLVRQGDIQYF.

This chain joins TRBV6-5 and TRBJ1-6, with 7 bases fitting TRBD1. Germline trimming cut 6 bases from V and 7 bases from J; bases unmatched to any gene: 6. Germline V gene sequence: CDR1 MNHEY, CDR2 SVGAGI. CDR3 length: 14 amino acids. In nucleotides, the CDR3 is TGTGCCAGCAGCCGGGACAGCGTAAATTCACCCCTCCACTTT. It is translated as CASSRDSVNSPLHF.

The chain combines TRBV7-9 with TRBJ1-2; D might be TRBD1 (6 bases). The germline gives CDR1 SEHNR, CDR2 FQNEAQ (reference sequence). The V and J ends lost 6 bases and 3 bases respectively, with 8 bases between them. This CDR3 has 12 residues. The CDR3: CASSGQHYGYTF. The CDR3 nucleotides read TGTGCCAGCAGTGGACAGCACTATGGCTACACCTTC.

This chain connects TRBV10-3 to TRBJ2-1; TRBD2 is a possible D gene (6 bases). The CDR3 runs 13 residues. V was trimmed by 3 bases and J by 6 bases, leaving 9 bases between them. The germline V gene encodes CDR1 ENHRY and CDR2 SYGVKD. CDR3 protein: CAISESEGNEQFF. The CDR3 region has the DNA TGTGCCATCAGTGAATCGGAGGGCAATGAGCAGTTCTTC.

V is TRBV4-3 and J is TRBJ2-1, with a possible D match to TRBD1 (6 bases). Germline V CDR1 and CDR2: LGHNA, YSLEER. This CDR3 is 15 amino acids long. The V gene lost 0 bases and the J gene lost 4 bases, with 10 bases spanning the gap. The CDR3 sequence is CASSQDGTLYNEQFF. CDR3 sequence (DNA): TGCGCCAGCAGCCAAGACGGGACACTTTACAATGAGCAGTTCTTC.

The count of this clone is one. This chain links TRBV6-2 or TRBV6-3 with TRBJ2-7; no clear D gene. The CDR3 has 11 amino acids. Germline CDR1 is MNHEY and CDR2 is SVGEGT. V lost 6 bases and J 4 bases, leaving 7 bases between the germline ends. CDR3 residues: CASSHYYEQYF. As DNA, the CDR3 is TGTGCCAGCAGCCACTATTACGAGCAGTACTTC.

The CDR3 sequence is CASSYSLRGPSYEQYF. The DNA of the CDR3 is TGTGCCAGCAGTTACTCGTTGCGGGGGCCTTCCTACGAGCAGTACTTC. This sequence joins TRBV6-2 or TRBV6-3 and TRBJ2-7; perhaps TRBD2 as D (7 bases). The CDR3 length is 16 residues. The V gene's germline CDR1 is MNHEY and CDR2 SVGEGT. V was clipped by 0 bases and J by 1 base, with 13 bases between them.